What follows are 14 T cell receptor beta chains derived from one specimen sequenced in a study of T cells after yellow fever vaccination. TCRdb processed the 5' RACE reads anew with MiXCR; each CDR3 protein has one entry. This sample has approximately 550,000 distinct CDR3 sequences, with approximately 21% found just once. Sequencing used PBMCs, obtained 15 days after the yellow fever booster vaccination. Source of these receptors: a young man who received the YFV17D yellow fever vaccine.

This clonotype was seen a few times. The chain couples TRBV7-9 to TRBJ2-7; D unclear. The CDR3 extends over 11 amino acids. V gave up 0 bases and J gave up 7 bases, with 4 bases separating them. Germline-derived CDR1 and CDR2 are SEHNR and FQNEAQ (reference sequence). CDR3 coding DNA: TGTGCCAGCAGCTTAGCCTGGGAGCAGTACTTC. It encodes CASSLAWEQYF.

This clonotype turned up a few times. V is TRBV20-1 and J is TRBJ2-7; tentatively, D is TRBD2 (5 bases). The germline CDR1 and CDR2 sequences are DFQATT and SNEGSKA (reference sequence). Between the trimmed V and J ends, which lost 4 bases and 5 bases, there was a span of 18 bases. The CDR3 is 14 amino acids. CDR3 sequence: CSAMRGYYGDEQYF. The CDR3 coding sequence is TGCAGTGCTATGCGAGGGTATTATGGAGACGAGCAGTACTTC.

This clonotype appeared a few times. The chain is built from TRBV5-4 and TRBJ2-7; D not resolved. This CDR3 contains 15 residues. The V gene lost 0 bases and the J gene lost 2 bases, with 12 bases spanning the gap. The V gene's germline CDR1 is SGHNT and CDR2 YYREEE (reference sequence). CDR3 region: CASSLDSRSTYEQYF. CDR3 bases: TGTGCCAGCAGCTTGGATTCGCGTTCCACCTACGAGCAGTACTTC. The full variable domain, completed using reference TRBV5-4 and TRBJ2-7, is ETGVTQSPTHLIKTRGQQVTLRCSSQSGHNTVSWYQQALGQGPQFIFQYYREEENGRGNFPPRFSGLQFPNYSSELNVNALELDDSALYLCASSLDSRSTYEQYFGPGTRLTVT.

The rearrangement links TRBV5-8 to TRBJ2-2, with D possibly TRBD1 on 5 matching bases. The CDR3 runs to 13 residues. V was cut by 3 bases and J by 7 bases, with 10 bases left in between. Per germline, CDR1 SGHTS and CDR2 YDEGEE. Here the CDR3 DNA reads TGTGCCAGCAGCTCTATAAGGGGCGGGGAGCTGTTTTTT. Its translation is CASSSIRGGELFF.

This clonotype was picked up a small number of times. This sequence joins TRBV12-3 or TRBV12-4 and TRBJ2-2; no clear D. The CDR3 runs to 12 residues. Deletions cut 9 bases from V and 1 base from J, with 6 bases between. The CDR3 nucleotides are TGTGCCAGTCAGATGAACACCGGGGAGCTGTTTTTT. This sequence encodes CASQMNTGELFF.

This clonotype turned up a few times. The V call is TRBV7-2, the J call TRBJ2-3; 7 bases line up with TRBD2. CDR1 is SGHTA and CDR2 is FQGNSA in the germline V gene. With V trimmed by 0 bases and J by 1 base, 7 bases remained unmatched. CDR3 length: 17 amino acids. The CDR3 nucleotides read TGTGCCAGCAGCTTAGCCAGAGCGGGGCTAGGCACAGATACGCAGTATTTT. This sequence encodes CASSLARAGLGTDTQYF.

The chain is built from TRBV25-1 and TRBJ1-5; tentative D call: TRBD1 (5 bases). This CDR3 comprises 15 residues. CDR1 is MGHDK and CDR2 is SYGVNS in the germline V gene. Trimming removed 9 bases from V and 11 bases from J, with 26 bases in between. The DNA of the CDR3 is TGTGCCAGTAGCGACGGAATCAAACCCGGGGGGACCCAGCATTTT. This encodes CASSDGIKPGGTQHF.

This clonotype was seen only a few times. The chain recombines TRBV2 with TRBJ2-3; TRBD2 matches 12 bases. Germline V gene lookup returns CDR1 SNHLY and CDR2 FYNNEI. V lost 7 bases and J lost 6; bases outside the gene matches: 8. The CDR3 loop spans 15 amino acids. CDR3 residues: CASTRATSGSDTQYF. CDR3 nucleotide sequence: TGTGCCAGCACGCGGGCGACTAGCGGGAGTGATACGCAGTATTTT.

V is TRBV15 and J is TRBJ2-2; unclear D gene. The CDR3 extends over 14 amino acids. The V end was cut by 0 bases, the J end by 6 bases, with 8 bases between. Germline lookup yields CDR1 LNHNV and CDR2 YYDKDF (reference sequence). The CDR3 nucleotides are TGTGCCACCAGCAGAGATAAAGTATCCGGGGAGCTGTTTTTT. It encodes CATSRDKVSGELFF.

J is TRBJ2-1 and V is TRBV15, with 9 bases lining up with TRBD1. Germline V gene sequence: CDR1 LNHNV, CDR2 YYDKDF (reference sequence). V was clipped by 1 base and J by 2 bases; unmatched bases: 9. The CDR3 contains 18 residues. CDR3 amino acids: CATSRGGQGRAAYNEQFF. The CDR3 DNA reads TGTGCCACCAGCAGAGGGGGACAGGGAAGGGCGGCCTACAATGAGCAGTTCTTC.

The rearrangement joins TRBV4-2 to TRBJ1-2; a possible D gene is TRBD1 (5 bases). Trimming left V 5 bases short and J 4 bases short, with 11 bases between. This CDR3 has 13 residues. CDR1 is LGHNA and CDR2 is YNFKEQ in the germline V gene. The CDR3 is CASSMTETYGYTF. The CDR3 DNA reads TGTGCCAGCAGCATGACAGAGACCTATGGCTACACCTTC.

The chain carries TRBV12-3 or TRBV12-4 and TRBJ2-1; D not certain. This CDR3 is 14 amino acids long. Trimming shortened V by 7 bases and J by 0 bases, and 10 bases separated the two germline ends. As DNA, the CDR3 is TGTGCCAGCATTACAGCGAGCTCCTACAATGAGCAGTTCTTC. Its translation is CASITASSYNEQFF.

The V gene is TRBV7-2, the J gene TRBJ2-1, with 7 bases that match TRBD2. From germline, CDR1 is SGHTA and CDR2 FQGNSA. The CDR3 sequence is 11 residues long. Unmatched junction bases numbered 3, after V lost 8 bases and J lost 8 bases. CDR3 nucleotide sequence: TGTGCCAGCCGGCGGGGGTATGAGCAGTTCTTC. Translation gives CASRRGYEQFF.

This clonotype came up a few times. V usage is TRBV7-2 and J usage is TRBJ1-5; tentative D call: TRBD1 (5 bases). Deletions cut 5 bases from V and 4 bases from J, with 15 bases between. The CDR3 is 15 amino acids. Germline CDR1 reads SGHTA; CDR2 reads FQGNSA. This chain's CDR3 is CASSPGTLPNQPQHF. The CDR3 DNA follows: TGTGCCAGCAGCCCCGGGACCCTACCTAATCAGCCCCAGCATTTT.